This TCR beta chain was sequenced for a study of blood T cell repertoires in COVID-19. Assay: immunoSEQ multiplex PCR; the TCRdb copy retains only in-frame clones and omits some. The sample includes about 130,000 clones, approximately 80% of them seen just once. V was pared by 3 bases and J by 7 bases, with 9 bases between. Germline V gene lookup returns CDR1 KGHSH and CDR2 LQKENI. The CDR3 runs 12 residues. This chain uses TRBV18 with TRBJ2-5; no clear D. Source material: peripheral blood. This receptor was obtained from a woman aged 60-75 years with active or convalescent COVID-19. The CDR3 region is CASSPLTGTQYF. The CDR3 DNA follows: TGTGCCAGCTCACCCCTCACGGGGACCCAGTACTTC.